This T cell receptor (beta chain) was obtained from a study of a mutant IDH1 vaccine in newly diagnosed glioma. The wider study: Patients got their first vaccination 4-6 weeks after radiotherapy alone, or with temozolomide cycles. Pretreatment consisted of radiotherapy, temozolomide, or both, with most receiving both. Points from the study as a whole: 80% to 95% of patients showed vaccine-induced immune responses across multiple MHC alleles. No link was apparently found between pseudoprogression and changes in top peripheral T cell clonotypes.

Regarding this clone: The antigen is not known.

Regarding time point: week 35, safety follow-up. One vaccine dose held 300 ug of mutant IDH1 20-mer peptide and came with topical imiquimod. The V gene lost 8 bases and the J gene lost 5 bases, with 16 bases spanning the gap. This CDR3 has 14 residues. In germline, CDR1 is LNHDA, CDR2 SQIVND (reference sequence). The repertoire was sequenced with immunoSEQ multiplex PCR; TCRdb's copy has only in-frame clones and lacks some. The table lists about 65,000 clones, about four fifths of them singletons. The origin of this receptor is a middle-aged man with glioma. This sample comprised PBMCs, obtained from a glioma patient whose treatment included an IDH1 peptide vaccine. This rearrangement joins TRBV19 to TRBJ2-1; D is possibly TRBD1 (5 bases). CDR3: CASSGRVRHNEQFF. Written as DNA, the CDR3 is TGTGCCAGTTCTGGCAGGGTGAGGCACAATGAGCAGTTCTTC.